This T cell receptor beta chain was captured in a study of T cell responses to AZD1222 COVID-19 vaccine. General study results and limits: Repertoires were obtained only post-peak T cell response. An increase in Spike-specific TCR breadth and depth was observed after two AZD1222 doses.

Profiling relied on immunoSEQ multiplex PCR, and the TCRdb table lists in-frame clones only, not all of them. This sample yields about 100,000 clones, of which about 86% are seen a single time; approximately 1.5% belongs to the top ten. The CDR3 is made up of 16 amino acids. In germline, CDR1 is MDHEN, CDR2 SYDVKM. The V end lost 4 bases, the J end lost 5 bases, and 17 bases lay between the germline ends. Concerning this clone itself: Its target is unknown.

V usage is TRBV28 and J usage is TRBJ1-4, with D perhaps TRBD1 (5 bases). The origin of this receptor is an adult in good health. This material consisted of peripheral blood, taken on day 0 of AZD1222 vaccination. CDR3 sequence reads: CASSSAGGPKNEKLFF. DNA of the CDR3: TGTGCCAGCAGTTCCGCCGGGGGACCGAAAAATGAAAAACTGTTTTTT.